Listed below are T cell receptor beta chains from one sample, sequenced in a study of blood T cell repertoires in COVID-19. TCRdb keeps only in-frame clones here, not all; method: immunoSEQ multiplex PCR. The sample lists around 260,000 clones, 88% occurring once. Sequencing was performed on peripheral blood. These TCRs come from an older woman with COVID-19, enrolled during active disease. CDR3s include the opening cysteine and the closing phenylalanine or tryptophan. The D gene is left open where the match is weak. Some rows mark clone size as missing; the rest say once, few, many or name a class of expanded clone.

DNA	CDR3	size	D	V	J
TGTGCCTGGAGTGTAACAGGGGGTAATGGCTACACCTTC	CAWSVTGGNGYTF	-	TRBD1	TRBV30	TRBJ1-2
TGTGCCAGCAGCCCAACCTACGAGCAGTACTTC	CASSPTYEQYF	-	-	TRBV7-9	TRBJ2-7
TGTGCCAGCAGCTGGACTAGCGGACCGGGGGATACGCAGTATTTT	CASSWTSGPGDTQYF	-	TRBD2	TRBV7-3	TRBJ2-3
TGCGCCAGCAGCTTGTTTGACAGCCAAGAGACCCAGTACTTC	CASSLFDSQETQYF	-	-	TRBV5-1	TRBJ2-5
TGTGCCAGCAGTGAAGGCAGGACTAAGCAGTACTTC	CASSEGRTKQYF	-	-	TRBV2	TRBJ2-7
TGTGCCAGCAGCCGGGGGACAGGGGGAGTCTCCTACGAGCAGTACTTC	CASSRGTGGVSYEQYF	-	TRBD1	TRBV5-4	TRBJ2-7
TGTGCCAGCAGGGGCAGGGCAGGGATAAATTCACCCCTCCACTTT	CASRGRAGINSPLHF	-	-	TRBV6-5	TRBJ1-6
TGTGCCAGCAGAATATCCTACGAGCAGTACTTC	CASRISYEQYF	-	-	TRBV6-5	TRBJ2-7
TGTGCCAGCAGTTACTTACGTACTTATGGCTACACCTTC	CASSYLRTYGYTF	-	-	TRBV6-5	TRBJ1-2
TGCGCCAGCAGCTCCGAGGGGCGGACAGGGGCTGGGGCCAACGTCCTGACTTTC	CASSSEGRTGAGANVLTF	-	TRBD1	TRBV5-1	TRBJ2-6
TGTGCCAGCATCGGACAGGGGGTCATCTACAATGAGCAGTTCTTC	CASIGQGVIYNEQFF	-	TRBD1	TRBV5-6	TRBJ2-1
TGTGCCAGTAGTATACCAGGGGGCCGTCAGCCCCAGCATTTT	CASSIPGGRQPQHF	-	TRBD1	TRBV19	TRBJ1-5
TGTGCCTGGAGTTACCCTTGGACTAGCGGATACAATGAGCAGTTCTTC	CAWSYPWTSGYNEQFF	-	TRBD2	TRBV30	TRBJ2-1
TGTGCCAGCAGCCAACAGAGGCACTATGGCTACACCTTC	CASSQQRHYGYTF	-	-	TRBV4-2	TRBJ1-2
TGTGCCAGCAGTGTTTCCCAGGGGAGTGGCAATGAGCAGTTCTTC	CASSVSQGSGNEQFF	-	-	TRBV2	TRBJ2-1
TGTGCCATCAGTGGATCCGGGAGCTACGAGCAGTACTTC	CAISGSGSYEQYF	-	-	TRBV10-3	TRBJ2-7
TGTGCCAGCAGCTTAGTCCCTCGGGAGGCTGAAGCTTTCTTT	CASSLVPREAEAFF	once	-	TRBV7-3	TRBJ1-1
TGTGCCAGCAGCAAGGGACTAGCGGGAGTGTGGAGGTACGAGCAGTACTTC	CASSKGLAGVWRYEQYF	few	TRBD2	TRBV7-2	TRBJ2-7
TGTGCCAGCAGCTTAACGGGACAACGGGGCACTGAAGCTTTCTTT	CASSLTGQRGTEAFF	-	-	TRBV7-6	TRBJ1-1
TGTGCCAGCAGCCACGGGTACCAAGAGACCCAGTACTTC	CASSHGYQETQYF	-	-	TRBV3-1/TRBV3-2	TRBJ2-5
TGTGCCAGCAGTGACACCAAAAATCAGCCCCAGCATTTT	CASSDTKNQPQHF	-	-	TRBV6-2/TRBV6-3	TRBJ1-5
TGTGCCAGAAGCCCGGGACTAGCGGGAGAGAACACCGGGGAGCTGTTTTTT	CARSPGLAGENTGELFF	-	TRBD2	TRBV5-3	TRBJ2-2
TGTGCCAGCAGCCAGACAGTCTACGAGCAGTACTTC	CASSQTVYEQYF	-	-	TRBV12-3/TRBV12-4	TRBJ2-7
TGCGCCAGCAGCTTGGGAGGGACTAGCGGGAGGATTGAGCAGTTCTTC	CASSLGGTSGRIEQFF	-	TRBD2	TRBV5-1	TRBJ2-1
TGCGCCAGCAGCTCCCTACTAGCGGGCCCCGAAGAGACCCAGTACTTC	CASSSLLAGPEETQYF	-	TRBD2	TRBV5-1	TRBJ2-5
TGTGCCAGCAGCGTTTCAGGGCCAAGGACCCAGCCCCAGCATTTT	CASSVSGPRTQPQHF	-	-	TRBV28	TRBJ1-5
TGTGCCAGCAGCTTCGACAGGGCCCGACAGACCCAGTACTTC	CASSFDRARQTQYF	once	TRBD1	TRBV3-1/TRBV3-2	TRBJ2-5
TGTGCCAGCAGCCCCCCGGGCGGGCTGAGTGGCTACACCTTC	CASSPPGGLSGYTF	-	-	TRBV28	TRBJ1-2
TGTGCCAGCAGTCCCGGTGGGAGGACCTACGAGCAGTACTTC	CASSPGGRTYEQYF	-	-	TRBV28	TRBJ2-7
TGTGCCTGGAACTCCGGGACAGGGGGCTTATCACCCCTCCACTTT	CAWNSGTGGLSPLHF	-	TRBD1	TRBV30	TRBJ1-6
TGCAGCGTTGGAGAACCGGGACAGGGGGCAGGCGAGCAGTACTTC	CSVGEPGQGAGEQYF	-	TRBD1	TRBV29-1	TRBJ2-7
TGTGCCAGCAGCCAGCACAGGAGCTCCTATAATTCACCCCTCCACTTT	CASSQHRSSYNSPLHF	once	-	TRBV7-9	TRBJ1-6
TGTGCCAGCAGCTTCAAGGACAGGGTTGAGCAGTACTTC	CASSFKDRVEQYF	-	TRBD1	TRBV5-8	TRBJ2-7
TGTGCCAGCTCCTCACCTGGAGGGGCCAATGAGCAGTTCTTC	CASSSPGGANEQFF	-	-	TRBV18	TRBJ2-1
TGTGCCAGCAGGGGGACTAGCGGTACCTACGAGCAGTACTTC	CASRGTSGTYEQYF	-	TRBD2	TRBV6-5	TRBJ2-7
TGTGCCATCCCAGCGGGAGGACCGAACACCGGGGAGCTGTTTTTT	CAIPAGGPNTGELFF	-	TRBD2	TRBV28	TRBJ2-2
TGCGCCAGCAGCTCACCTTCGACGGGACAGGGGGCTGACACTGAAGCTTTCTTT	CASSSPSTGQGADTEAFF	-	TRBD1	TRBV5-1	TRBJ1-1
TGTGCCTGGACGGACAGGGTCTGGACTGAAGCTTTCTTT	CAWTDRVWTEAFF	-	TRBD1	TRBV30	TRBJ1-1
TGTGCCAGCAGCGGGACAGGGAAGGCCGGGGAGCTGTTTTTT	CASSGTGKAGELFF	-	TRBD1	TRBV7-2	TRBJ2-2
TGTGCCAGCAGCCAATCTACAGGGTGGGAGACCCAGTACTTC	CASSQSTGWETQYF	-	-	TRBV3-1/TRBV3-2	TRBJ2-5
TGTGCCAGCAGTGACGCGACAGGATCTAGCAATCAGCCCCAGCATTTT	CASSDATGSSNQPQHF	once	-	TRBV2	TRBJ1-5
TGTGCCAGCAGCCCGACCCCACAGGGCCCCTCTGGAAACACCATATATTTT	CASSPTPQGPSGNTIYF	-	-	TRBV3-1/TRBV3-2	TRBJ1-3
TGTGCCAGCAGCTTAAATAGGAGAAACTATGGCTACACCTTC	CASSLNRRNYGYTF	-	-	TRBV7-9	TRBJ1-2
TGTGCCAGCAGCCAAGAAGGACAGGGAGGGTACTATGGCTACACCTTC	CASSQEGQGGYYGYTF	-	TRBD1	TRBV4-2	TRBJ1-2
TGTGCCAGCTCTATACAGGCGAATGGGGTGGTTGGCTACACCTTC	CASSIQANGVVGYTF	few	-	TRBV2	TRBJ1-2
TGTGCCAGCAGTATTACGATTAGCGGAGGCCCAGATACGCAGTATTTT	CASSITISGGPDTQYF	-	-	TRBV6-2/TRBV6-3	TRBJ2-3
TGTGCCAGCAGGGGACAGGGGAATTCACCCCTCCACTTT	CASRGQGNSPLHF	-	TRBD1	TRBV6-5	TRBJ1-6
TGTGCCAGCAGTGAAGCGTTAAGCGGAAACTACTACGAGCAGTACTTC	CASSEALSGNYYEQYF	-	-	TRBV6-1	TRBJ2-7
TGTGCCAGCAGCTTAGCGGGAGGCCCGAGAGATACGCAGTATTTT	CASSLAGGPRDTQYF	-	TRBD2	TRBV9	TRBJ2-3
TGTGCCAGCAGCTTGGGAGGGACTGCCCAAGAGACCCAGTACTTC	CASSLGGTAQETQYF	-	TRBD2	TRBV7-2	TRBJ2-5
TGTGCCAGCAGTCCGACAGGGGGCAGGCAGCCCCAGCATTTT	CASSPTGGRQPQHF	-	TRBD1	TRBV6-5	TRBJ1-5
TGTGCCTGGAGTGCGGGACAGAGCAATCAGCCCCAGCATTTT	CAWSAGQSNQPQHF	-	TRBD1	TRBV30	TRBJ1-5
TGTGCCTGGGACAGGGGATGGTCTAGCAATCAGCCCCAGCATTTT	CAWDRGWSSNQPQHF	-	TRBD1	TRBV30	TRBJ1-5